The 15 T cell receptor beta chains below all came from one sample that was sequenced in a study of early T cells in non-severe SARS-CoV-2 infection. MiXCR, applied by TCRdb to the 5' RACE reads, yields one record per CDR3 protein. Of under 55,000 distinct CDR3 sequences listed, around 10% are singletons. The sample comprised whole blood. The receptor set was obtained from an adult who was a healthcare worker with PCR-confirmed SARS-CoV-2 infection or an uninfected control (not recorded which).

CDR3 nucleotide sequence: TGTGCCAGCAGCAGGACGGAGAATGAAAAACTGTTTTTT. Protein product: CASSRTENEKLFF. The chain employs TRBV7-2 and TRBJ1-4, with D unclear. This CDR3 is built from 13 residues. Trimming took 5 bases from V and 5 from J, leaving 9 bases between them. In germline, CDR1 is SGHTA, CDR2 FQGNSA.

This clonotype was counted many times. Here the CDR3 reads CASKSGGSHNSPLHF. The CDR3 DNA follows: TGTGCCAGCAAATCAGGGGGTTCCCATAATTCACCCCTCCACTTT. V usage is TRBV27 and J usage is TRBJ1-6, with TRBD1 matching over 7 bases. Germline loops: CDR1 MNHEY, CDR2 SMNVEV (reference sequence). The CDR3 totals 15 residues. The V segment lost 7 bases and the J segment 5 bases; nucleotides outside the gene matches: 8.

The CDR3 DNA sequence: TGTGCCAGCAGCCTCGGAGGGACGGCGGGTAACACCGGGGAGCTGTTTTTT. Its protein is CASSLGGTAGNTGELFF. The gene calls are TRBV7-9 and TRBJ2-2; possible D gene TRBD2, 6 bases. With 5 bases removed from V and 2 bases from J, the gap between germline ends came to 18 bases. CDR3 length: 17 residues. CDR1 and CDR2 from the germline V gene are SEHNR and FQNEAQ (reference sequence).

Comments on this clonotype: This may stem from a read error, because a much larger clone lies one nucleotide away. The chain carries TRBV29-1 and TRBJ2-7; D might be TRBD1 or TRBD2, each matching 5 bases. CDR3 size: 13 residues. Germline V CDR1 and CDR2: SQVTM, ANQGSEA. V lost 7 bases to trimming and J lost 1 base, with 14 bases between them. Written as DNA, the CDR3 is TGCAGCGCGGGGCAGGGTTCTTCCTACGAGCAGTACTTC. Translated: CSAGQGSSYEQYF.

The chain links TRBV7-2 to TRBJ2-1; TRBD2 is a possible D gene (5 bases). This CDR3 is 17 amino acids long. V was pared by 2 bases and J by 0 bases, with 14 bases between. Per germline, CDR1 SGHTA and CDR2 FQGNSA. CDR3 sequence: CASSLFSSTSSYNEQFF. The CDR3 DNA follows: TGTGCCAGCAGCTTATTTTCTAGCACAAGCTCCTACAATGAGCAGTTCTTC. Filled out from reference TRBV7-2 and TRBJ2-1, the complete variable domain reads GAGVSQSPSNKVTEKGKDVELRCDPISGHTALYWYRQSLGQGLEFLIYFQGNSAPDKSGLPSDRFSAERTGGSVSTLTIQRTQQEDSAVYLCASSLFSSTSSYNEQFFGPGTRLTVL.

This chain connects TRBV28 to TRBJ2-7; weak D call: TRBD1 (5 bases). The CDR3 sequence is 13 residues long. V gave up 6 bases and J gave up 1 base, with 10 bases separating them. Germline lookup yields CDR1 MDHEN and CDR2 SYDVKM. The CDR3 nucleotides are TGTGCCAGCAGGATAGACAGTTCCTACGAGCAGTACTTC. Translating gives CASRIDSSYEQYF.

This clonotype showed up many times. The chain recombines TRBV7-6 with TRBJ2-3; D is tentatively TRBD1 or TRBD2 (5 bases each). The germline V gene has CDR1 SGHVS and CDR2 FNYEAQ. The CDR3 extends over 13 amino acids. The germline V and J ends were trimmed by 5 bases and 0 bases, with 6 bases remaining between them. CDR3 region: CASSGDSTDTQYF. In nucleotides, the CDR3 is TGTGCCAGCAGCGGGGACAGCACAGATACGCAGTATTTT.

There are many counts of this clonotype. This chain links TRBV6-5 with TRBJ2-6, with 8 bases identical to TRBD2. V lost 2 bases to trimming and J lost 0 bases; unmatched junction nucleotides: 6. CDR1 is MNHEY and CDR2 is SVGAGI in the germline V gene. This CDR3 has 18 amino acids. Written as DNA, the CDR3 is TGTGCCAGCAGTTACCAAGCGGGAGTTTTCTCTGGGGCCAACGTCCTGACTTTC. This codes for CASSYQAGVFSGANVLTF.

This clonotype was picked up many times. The J gene is TRBJ2-7, the V gene TRBV10-2; 8 positions match TRBD1. CDR1 is WSHSY, CDR2 SAAADI, per germline. J gave up 6 bases and V 7 bases, and 8 bases lay outside the gene matches. This CDR3 is built from 13 residues. The DNA for the CDR3 is TGCGCCAGCAATACAGGGGGAACTGGCGAGCAGTACTTC. This codes for CASNTGGTGEQYF.

This clonotype appeared many times. The rearrangement links TRBV20-1 to TRBJ1-1; the match to TRBD1 covers 10 bases. This CDR3 has 12 amino acids. With 5 bases clipped from V and 7 bases from J, the junction kept 4 bases outside the gene matches. The germline V gene has CDR1 DFQATT and CDR2 SNEGSKA (reference sequence). CDR3 in DNA: TGCAGTGCTCGCGGGACAGGGGATGAAGCTTTCTTT. It is translated as CSARGTGDEAFF.

In this sample, this clonotype turned up many times. J is TRBJ1-3 and V is TRBV20-1; D is uncertain. The length of the CDR3 is 14 residues. With 3 bases removed from V and 0 bases from J, the gap between germline ends came to 9 bases. The germline V gene has CDR1 DFQATT and CDR2 SNEGSKA (reference sequence). DNA of the CDR3: TGCAGTGCTAGGGCCGAGAACTCTGGAAACACCATATATTTT. Its protein product is CSARAENSGNTIYF.

This clonotype has a count of ten or more. The J gene is TRBJ2-3, the V gene TRBV7-2; TRBD2 is a possible D gene (6 bases). Germline loops: CDR1 SGHTA, CDR2 FQGNSA. This CDR3 has 15 residues. V lost 8 bases and J lost 4, with 19 bases in between. CDR3 region: CASSLEGSVADTQYF. DNA of the CDR3: TGTGCCAGCTCCCTGGAGGGATCCGTCGCAGATACGCAGTATTTT.

This clonotype was recorded a few times. The chain recombines TRBV20-1 with TRBJ2-1, with D tentatively TRBD2 (6 bases). Trimming left V 3 bases short and J 4 bases short, with 10 bases between. The CDR3 is 13 amino acids. Germline V CDR1 and CDR2: DFQATT, SNEGSKA (reference sequence). CDR3 nucleotide sequence: TGCAGTGCTAGCCCGGGGACTTACAATGAGCAGTTCTTC. As protein: CSASPGTYNEQFF.

This sequence joins TRBV2 and TRBJ2-2, with a weak D call TRBD1 (6 bases). Trimming shortened V by 6 bases and J by 3 bases, and 14 bases separated the two germline ends. Germline assignment: CDR1 SNHLY and CDR2 FYNNEI. The CDR3 has 15 amino acids. The CDR3 region is CASSRSDRYTGELFF. The CDR3 DNA is TGTGCCAGCAGCCGATCGGACAGATACACCGGGGAGCTGTTTTTT.

This clonotype was picked up many times. The genes are TRBV6-5 and TRBJ1-1; perhaps TRBD1 as D (6 bases). Deletions cut 6 bases from V and 9 bases from J, with 11 bases between. The CDR3 is 11 residues long. Germline loops: CDR1 MNHEY, CDR2 SVGAGI. CDR3 sequence (DNA): TGTGCCAGCAGCATAACAGGGCAAGCTTTCTTT. Amino acids: CASSITGQAFF.